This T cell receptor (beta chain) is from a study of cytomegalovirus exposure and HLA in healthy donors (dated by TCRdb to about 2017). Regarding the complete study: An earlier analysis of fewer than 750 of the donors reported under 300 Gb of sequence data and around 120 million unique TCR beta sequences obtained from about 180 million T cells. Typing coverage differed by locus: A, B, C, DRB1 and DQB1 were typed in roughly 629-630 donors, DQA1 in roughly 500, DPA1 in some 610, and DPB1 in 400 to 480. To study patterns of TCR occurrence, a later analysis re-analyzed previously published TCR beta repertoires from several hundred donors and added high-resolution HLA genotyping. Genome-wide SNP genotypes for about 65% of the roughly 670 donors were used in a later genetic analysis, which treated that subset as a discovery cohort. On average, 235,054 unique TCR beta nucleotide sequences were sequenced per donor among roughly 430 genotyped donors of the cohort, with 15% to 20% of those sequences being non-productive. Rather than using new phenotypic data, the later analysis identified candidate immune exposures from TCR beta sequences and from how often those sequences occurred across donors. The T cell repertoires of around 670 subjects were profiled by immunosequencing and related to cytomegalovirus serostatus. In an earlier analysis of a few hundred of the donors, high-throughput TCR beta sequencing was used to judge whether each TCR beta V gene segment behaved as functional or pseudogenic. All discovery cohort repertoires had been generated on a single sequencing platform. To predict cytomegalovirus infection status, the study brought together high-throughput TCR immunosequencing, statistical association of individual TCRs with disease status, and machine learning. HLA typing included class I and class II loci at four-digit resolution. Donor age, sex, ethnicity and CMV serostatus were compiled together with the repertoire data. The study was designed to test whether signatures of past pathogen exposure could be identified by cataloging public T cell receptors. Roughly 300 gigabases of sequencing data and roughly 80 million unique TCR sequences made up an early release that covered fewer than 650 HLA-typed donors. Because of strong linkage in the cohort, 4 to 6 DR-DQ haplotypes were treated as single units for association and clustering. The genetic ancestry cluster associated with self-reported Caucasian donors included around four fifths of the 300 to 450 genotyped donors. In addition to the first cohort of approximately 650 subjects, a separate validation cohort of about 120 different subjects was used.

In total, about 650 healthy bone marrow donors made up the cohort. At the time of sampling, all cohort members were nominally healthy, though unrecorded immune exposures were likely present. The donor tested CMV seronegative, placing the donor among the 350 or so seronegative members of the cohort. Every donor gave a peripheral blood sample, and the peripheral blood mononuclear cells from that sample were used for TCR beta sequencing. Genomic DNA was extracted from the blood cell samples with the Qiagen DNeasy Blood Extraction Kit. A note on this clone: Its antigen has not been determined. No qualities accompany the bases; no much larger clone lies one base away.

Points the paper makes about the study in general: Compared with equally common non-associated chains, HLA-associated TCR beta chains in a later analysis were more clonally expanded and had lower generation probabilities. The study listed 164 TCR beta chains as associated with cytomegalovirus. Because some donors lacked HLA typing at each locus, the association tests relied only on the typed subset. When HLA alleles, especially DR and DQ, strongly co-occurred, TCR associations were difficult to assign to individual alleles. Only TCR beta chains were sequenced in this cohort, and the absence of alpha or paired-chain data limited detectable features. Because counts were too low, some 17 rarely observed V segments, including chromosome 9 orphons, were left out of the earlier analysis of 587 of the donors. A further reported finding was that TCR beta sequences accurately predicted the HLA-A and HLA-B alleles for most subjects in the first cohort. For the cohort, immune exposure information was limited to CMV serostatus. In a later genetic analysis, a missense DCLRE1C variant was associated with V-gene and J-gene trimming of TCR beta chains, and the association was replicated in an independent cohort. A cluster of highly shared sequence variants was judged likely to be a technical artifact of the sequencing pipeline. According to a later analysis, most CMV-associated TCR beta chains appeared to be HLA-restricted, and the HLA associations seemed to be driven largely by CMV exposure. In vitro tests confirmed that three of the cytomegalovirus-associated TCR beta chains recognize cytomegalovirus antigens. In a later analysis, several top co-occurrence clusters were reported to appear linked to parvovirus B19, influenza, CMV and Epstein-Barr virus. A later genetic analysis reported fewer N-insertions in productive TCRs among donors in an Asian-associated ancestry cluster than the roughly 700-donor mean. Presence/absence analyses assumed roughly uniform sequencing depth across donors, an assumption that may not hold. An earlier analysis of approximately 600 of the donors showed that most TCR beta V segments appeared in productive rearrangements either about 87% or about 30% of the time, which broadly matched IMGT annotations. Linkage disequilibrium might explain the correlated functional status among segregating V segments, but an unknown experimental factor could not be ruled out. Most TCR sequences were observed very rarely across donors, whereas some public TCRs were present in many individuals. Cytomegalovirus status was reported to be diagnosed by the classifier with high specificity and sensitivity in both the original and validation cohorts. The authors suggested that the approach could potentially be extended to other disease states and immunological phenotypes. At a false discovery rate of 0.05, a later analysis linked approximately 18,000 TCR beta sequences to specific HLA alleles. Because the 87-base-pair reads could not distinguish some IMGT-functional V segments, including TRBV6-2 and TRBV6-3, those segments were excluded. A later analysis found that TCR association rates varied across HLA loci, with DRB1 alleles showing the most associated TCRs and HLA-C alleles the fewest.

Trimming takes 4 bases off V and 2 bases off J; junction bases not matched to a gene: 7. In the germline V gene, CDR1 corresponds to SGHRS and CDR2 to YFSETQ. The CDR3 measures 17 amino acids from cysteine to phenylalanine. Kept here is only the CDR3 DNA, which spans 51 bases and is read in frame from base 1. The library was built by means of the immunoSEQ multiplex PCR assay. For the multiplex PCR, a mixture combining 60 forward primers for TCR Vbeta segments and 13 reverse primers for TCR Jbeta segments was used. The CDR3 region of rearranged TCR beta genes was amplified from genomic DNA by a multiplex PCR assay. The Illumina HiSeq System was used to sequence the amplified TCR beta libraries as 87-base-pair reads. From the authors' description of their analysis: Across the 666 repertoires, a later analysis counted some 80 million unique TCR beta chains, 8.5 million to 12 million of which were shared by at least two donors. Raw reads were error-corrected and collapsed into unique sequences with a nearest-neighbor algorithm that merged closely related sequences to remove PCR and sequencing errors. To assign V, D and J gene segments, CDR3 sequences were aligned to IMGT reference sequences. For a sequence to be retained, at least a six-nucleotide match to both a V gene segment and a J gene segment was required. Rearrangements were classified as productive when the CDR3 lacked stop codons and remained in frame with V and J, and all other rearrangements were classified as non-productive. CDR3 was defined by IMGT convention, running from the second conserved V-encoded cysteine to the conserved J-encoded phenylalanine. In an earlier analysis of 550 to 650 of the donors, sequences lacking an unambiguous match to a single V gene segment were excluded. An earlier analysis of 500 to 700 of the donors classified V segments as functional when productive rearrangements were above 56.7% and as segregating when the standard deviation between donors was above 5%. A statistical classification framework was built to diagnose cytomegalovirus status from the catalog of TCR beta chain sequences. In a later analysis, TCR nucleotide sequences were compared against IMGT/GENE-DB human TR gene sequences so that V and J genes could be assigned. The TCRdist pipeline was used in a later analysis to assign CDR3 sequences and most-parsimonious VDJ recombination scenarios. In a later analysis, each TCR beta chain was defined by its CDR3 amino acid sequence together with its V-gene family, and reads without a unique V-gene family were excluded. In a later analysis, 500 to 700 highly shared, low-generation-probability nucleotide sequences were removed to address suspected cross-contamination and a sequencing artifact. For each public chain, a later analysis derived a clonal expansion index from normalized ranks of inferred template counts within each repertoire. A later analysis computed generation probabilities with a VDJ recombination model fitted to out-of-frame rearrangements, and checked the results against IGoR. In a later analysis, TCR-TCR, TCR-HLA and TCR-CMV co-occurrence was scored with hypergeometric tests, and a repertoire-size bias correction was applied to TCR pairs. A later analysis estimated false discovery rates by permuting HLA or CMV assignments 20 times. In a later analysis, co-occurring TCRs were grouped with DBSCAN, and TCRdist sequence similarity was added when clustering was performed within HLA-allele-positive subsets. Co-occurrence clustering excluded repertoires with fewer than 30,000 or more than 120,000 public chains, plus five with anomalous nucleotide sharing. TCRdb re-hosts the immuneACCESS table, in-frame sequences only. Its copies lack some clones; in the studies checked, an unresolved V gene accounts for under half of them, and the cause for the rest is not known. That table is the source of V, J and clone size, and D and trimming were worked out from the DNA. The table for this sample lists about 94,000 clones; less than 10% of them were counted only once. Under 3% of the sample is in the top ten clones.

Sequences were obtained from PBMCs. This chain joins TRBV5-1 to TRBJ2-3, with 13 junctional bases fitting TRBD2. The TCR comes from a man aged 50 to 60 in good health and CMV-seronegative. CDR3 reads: CASSPLAGGRHTDTQYF. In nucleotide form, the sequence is TGCGCCAGCAGCCCACTAGCGGGGGGGCGTCACACAGATACGCAGTATTTT.